Listed here are 20 T cell receptor beta chains from one sample, sequenced in a study of blood T cell repertoires in COVID-19. This table comes from immunoSEQ multiplex PCR, and its TCRdb copy is limited to in-frame clones, with some not included. The sample carries about 370,000 clones, 80% to 90% recorded once. Sample: peripheral blood. The receptors come from a woman aged 30 to 39 with COVID-19, enrolled during active disease.

V usage is TRBV28 and J usage is TRBJ1-1, with a weak D call TRBD1 (5 bases). V gave up 2 bases and J gave up 3 bases, with 10 bases separating them. The CDR3 is 14 residues long. Germline V gives CDR1 MDHEN, CDR2 SYDVKM. The CDR3 DNA sequence: TGTGCCAGCAGTTTAACCAGGGTGCACACTGAAGCTTTCTTT. Translating gives CASSLTRVHTEAFF.

This clone has only one observation. The rearrangement joins TRBV5-4 to TRBJ2-1; maybe TRBD1 (6 bases). The CDR3 contains 14 residues. Trimming stripped 0 bases from V and 9 bases from J, with 13 bases between. Looked up from germline, CDR1 is SGHNT and CDR2 is YYREEE (reference sequence). The CDR3 reads CASSLGLGGSEQFF. Here the CDR3 DNA reads TGTGCCAGCAGCTTGGGCCTAGGGGGTAGTGAGCAGTTCTTC.

The rearrangement uses TRBV3-1 (or the pseudogene TRBV3-2) and TRBJ2-1, with TRBD2 matching 9 bases. After removal of 2 bases from V and 9 bases from J, the junction contained 5 bases not matched to a gene. This CDR3 is 14 amino acids long. CDR1 is LGHDT, CDR2 YNNKEL, per germline (reference sequence). The CDR3 is CASSQTGTSREQFF. The CDR3 region has the DNA TGTGCCAGCAGCCAAACCGGGACTAGCCGTGAGCAGTTCTTC.

Only a few counts were recorded for this clone. This chain links TRBV27 with TRBJ2-3, with 13 bases fitting TRBD2. The trim removed 4 bases at V and 5 bases at J, leaving 6 bases unmatched. This CDR3 has 16 residues. CDR1 is MNHEY and CDR2 is SMNVEV in the germline V gene (reference sequence). DNA for the CDR3: TGTGCCAGCAGTTCCTGGACTAGCGGGAGCGGAGATACGCAGTATTTT. Translating it yields CASSSWTSGSGDTQYF.

This chain connects TRBV18 to TRBJ1-4; D not certain. The V and J ends lost 3 bases and 0 bases respectively, with 8 bases between them. CDR3 length equals 15 residues. Per the germline V gene, CDR1 is KGHSH and CDR2 is LQKENI. DNA of the CDR3: TGTGCCAGCTCACCGAGGAGTGCAACTAATGAAAAACTGTTTTTT. Encoded protein: CASSPRSATNEKLFF. Full variable domain (outside the CDR3, taken from reference TRBV18 and TRBJ1-4): NAGVMQNPRHLVRRRGQEARLRCSPMKGHSHVYWYRQLPEEGLKFMVYLQKENIIDESGMPKERFSAEFPKEGPSILRIQQVVRGDSAAYFCASSPRSATNEKLFFGSGTQLSVL.

The gene calls are TRBV11-2 and TRBJ2-7, with D tentatively TRBD2 (6 bases). The CDR3 is 16 amino acids. CDR1 SGHAT and CDR2 FQNNGV come from the germline V gene. Trimming shortened V by 1 base and J by 4 bases, and 17 bases separated the two germline ends. CDR3: CASSLGARGAGYEQYF. Here the CDR3 DNA reads TGTGCCAGCAGCTTAGGGGCCCGGGGAGCGGGTTACGAGCAGTACTTC.

This clone turned up a few times. The J gene is TRBJ1-2, the V gene TRBV5-4; TRBD1 is a possible D gene (5 bases). The CDR3 is 15 residues long. V dropped 4 bases and J dropped 4 bases, with 17 bases sitting between them. Germline V gene data show CDR1 as SGHNT and CDR2 as YYREEE (reference sequence). The CDR3 protein is CASSLSLSDSYGYTF. CDR3 coding DNA: TGTGCCAGCAGCCTCTCCCTTTCCGACAGCTATGGCTACACCTTC.

The chain is built from TRBV9 and TRBJ1-2; tentatively, D is TRBD1 (5 bases). Germline CDR1 reads SGDLS; CDR2 reads YYNGEE. The CDR3 consists of 15 residues. V gave up 0 bases and J gave up 1 base, with 10 bases separating them. This CDR3 reads CASSVARQGNYGYTF. In DNA form, the CDR3 reads TGTGCCAGCAGCGTAGCTCGGCAGGGTAACTATGGCTACACCTTC. The variable domain in full, completed from reference TRBV9 and TRBJ1-2, reads DSGVTQTPKHLITATGQRVTLRCSPRSGDLSVYWYQQSLDQGLQFLIQYYNGEERAKGNILERFSAQQFPDLHSELNLSSLELGDSALYFCASSVARQGNYGYTFGSGTRLTVV.

The rearrangement links TRBV6-5 to TRBJ1-4; 10 bases are a match to TRBD1. Trimming cost V 6 bases and J 5 bases; bases outside gene matches: 6. The CDR3 runs to 15 residues. In germline, CDR1 is MNHEY, CDR2 SVGAGI. In DNA, the CDR3 is TGTGCCAGCAGCCAGCCGGGACAGGGGAATGAAAAACTGTTTTTT. It translates to CASSQPGQGNEKLFF.

V is TRBV30 and J is TRBJ2-2, with a possible D match to TRBD1 (6 bases). The CDR3 is 14 amino acids. The germline CDR1 and CDR2 sequences are GTSNPN and SVGIG (reference sequence). V shed 0 bases and J shed 6 bases, with 11 bases lying between them. Here the CDR3 DNA reads TGTGCCTGGAGTGTGCTACAGGGTTCCGGGGAGCTGTTTTTT. Amino acids: CAWSVLQGSGELFF.

V gene TRBV6-2 or TRBV6-3 combines with J gene TRBJ2-5; D ambiguous. Looked up from germline, CDR1 is MNHEY and CDR2 is SVGEGT. The CDR3 spans 14 residues. The V and J ends lost 0 bases and 3 bases respectively, with 8 bases between them. Here the CDR3 DNA reads TGTGCCAGCAGTTACTCGCCCACTAAAGAGACCCAGTACTTC. Translated: CASSYSPTKETQYF.

This clone occurred once. This chain connects TRBV19 to TRBJ1-1; D not certain. Trimming stripped 3 bases from V and 7 bases from J, with 12 bases between. This CDR3 comprises 13 residues. Germline-derived CDR1 and CDR2 are LNHDA and SQIVND (reference sequence). The CDR3 spells CASSIREYGEAFF. The CDR3 DNA reads as TGTGCCAGTAGTATTCGGGAATACGGTGAAGCTTTCTTT.

The chain combines TRBV6-2 or TRBV6-3 with TRBJ2-7, with D maybe TRBD2 (6 bases). Germline assignment: CDR1 MNHEY and CDR2 SVGEGT. The CDR3 is made up of 14 amino acids. Trimming stripped 0 bases from V and 2 bases from J, with 8 bases between. The CDR3, as DNA: TGTGCCAGCAGTTACTCCGGGAGAGCCTACGAGCAGTACTTC. Translated: CASSYSGRAYEQYF.

The rearrangement links TRBV6-5 to TRBJ2-7; 8 nucleotides agree with TRBD1. This CDR3 has 15 residues. Trimming removed 0 bases from V and 5 bases from J; junction bases left unmatched: 6. Germline assignment: CDR1 MNHEY and CDR2 SVGAGI. For the CDR3, the DNA is TGTGCCAGCAGTTACTCGGCGACAGGGGCTGACGAGCAGTACTTC. Its protein is CASSYSATGADEQYF.

The chain recombines TRBV7-2 with TRBJ1-2, with 8 bases aligning to TRBD1. Germline V gene sequence: CDR1 SGHTA, CDR2 FQGNSA. This CDR3 is 13 amino acids long. Trimming at V came to 5 bases and at J to 8 bases, leaving 7 bases not matched to a gene. Here the CDR3 reads CASSPGQGDGYTF. The DNA of the CDR3 is TGTGCCAGCAGCCCTGGACAGGGAGACGGCTACACCTTC.

The chain recombines TRBV10-1 with TRBJ1-3; 9 bases are shared with TRBD1. Losses at the gene ends were 5 bases for V and 0 bases for J; bases not matched to a gene: 5. Germline CDR1 WNHNN, CDR2 SYGVQD (reference sequence). The CDR3 sequence is 16 residues long. CDR3 loop: CASSTGTGNSGNTIYF. CDR3 in DNA: TGCGCCAGCAGTACCGGGACAGGGAACTCTGGAAACACCATATATTTT.

The genes are TRBV4-2 and TRBJ1-2; a weak D match, TRBD1 (5 bases). The V gene's germline CDR1 is LGHNA and CDR2 YNFKEQ. Deletions cut 1 base from V and 8 bases from J, with 14 bases between. This CDR3 has 14 residues. CDR3 sequence: CASSQVDRRSGYTF. CDR3 DNA sequence: TGTGCCAGCAGCCAAGTCGACAGAAGGAGCGGCTACACCTTC.

This clone appeared a few times. The chain employs TRBV9 and TRBJ2-2; 8 bases line up with TRBD2. This CDR3 has 16 amino acids. With 0 bases clipped from V and 6 bases from J, the junction kept 7 bases outside the gene matches. The germline V gene has CDR1 SGDLS and CDR2 YYNGEE. CDR3 protein: CASSVASGLRPGELFF. The CDR3 DNA follows: TGTGCCAGCAGCGTAGCTAGCGGGCTTCGTCCCGGGGAGCTGTTTTTT.

This chain uses TRBV9 with TRBJ1-2, with D possibly matching TRBD1 (6 bases). The ends were cut back, 0 bases at V and 8 bases at J, with 8 bases in the middle. The CDR3 spans 12 residues. Germline V lookup: CDR1 SGDLS, CDR2 YYNGEE. The CDR3: CASSVVRGGYTF. DNA for the CDR3: TGTGCCAGCAGCGTAGTCAGGGGCGGCTACACCTTC.

Concerning this clone itself: Different DNA sequences within this sample yield the same CDR3. The chain uses TRBV5-1 and TRBJ1-1; 7 bases agree with TRBD1. Germline V gene data show CDR1 as SGHRS and CDR2 as YFSETQ. Trimming at V came to 7 bases and at J to 1 base, leaving 4 bases not matched to a gene. This CDR3 is 13 amino acids long. CDR3 in amino acids: CASRGTANTEAFF. As DNA, the CDR3 is TGCGCCAGCCGTGGGACAGCGAACACTGAAGCTTTCTTT.